The 10 T cell receptor beta chains below were found in one sample sequenced in a study of kidney transplant recipient with SARS-CoV-2 infection. TCRdb used MiXCR to reprocess the reads, holding one entry per CDR3 protein. The sample carries 200,000 to 300,000 distinct CDR3 sequences, around 26% recorded once. The input for sequencing was a blood sample, taken at baseline and on roughly day 120 from a kidney transplant recipient. The receptor set was obtained from a male patient younger than 45 who had COVID-19 and was a kidney transplant recipient. Some T cells may trace back to the graft donor.

The chain combines TRBV18 with TRBJ2-5; D not certain. The V gene's germline CDR1 is KGHSH and CDR2 LQKENI. V was pared by 6 bases and J by 4 bases, with 6 bases between. The CDR3 is made up of 11 amino acids. The CDR3 is CASSPRETQYF. In DNA, the CDR3 is TGTGCCAGCTCTCCCCGAGAGACCCAGTACTTC.

The chain uses TRBV29-1 and TRBJ2-3, with TRBD2 matching over 13 bases. Trimming took 3 bases from V and 1 from J; bases not matched to a gene: 13. The germline CDR1 and CDR2 sequences are SQVTM and ANQGSEA. CDR3 length: 19 amino acids. In DNA, the CDR3 is TGCAGCGTTGACGTGGACTGGACTAGCGGGGGAACTCGCACAGATACGCAGTATTTT. This gives the protein CSVDVDWTSGGTRTDTQYF.

In this sample, this clonotype turned up many times. The chain has TRBV10-3 and TRBJ2-5, with D maybe TRBD1 (6 bases). CDR1 ENHRY and CDR2 SYGVKD come from the germline V gene. CDR3 length: 12 amino acids. The germline V and J ends were trimmed by 6 bases and 2 bases, with 7 bases remaining between them. CDR3 residues: CAIRGHQETQYF. CDR3 nucleotide sequence: TGTGCCATCAGGGGACATCAAGAGACCCAGTACTTC.

J is TRBJ2-3 and V is TRBV2, with TRBD1 matching 12 bases. V dropped 3 bases and J dropped 0; count of bases not matched to a gene: 7. Germline lookup yields CDR1 SNHLY and CDR2 FYNNEI. CDR3 length: 18 residues. As DNA, the CDR3 is TGTGCCAGCAGTGAGGGACAGGGGGCGCCCTCTAGCACAGATACGCAGTATTTT. Amino acids: CASSEGQGAPSSTDTQYF.

Concerning this clonotype itself: The DNA is left out, because the CDR3 cannot be placed on it with certainty; the CDR3 is given as TCRdb lists it. This chain joins TRBV7-5 and TRBJ1-2. TRBV7-5 is shown as a pseudogene. The CDR3 numbers 19 amino acids, ends counted. The CDR3 protein is CISVPERRVEVGETYGYTF.

This clonotype was detected ten times or more. The chain carries TRBV5-1 and TRBJ2-1; D unclear. CDR3 length: 15 residues. V was pared by 0 bases and J by 0 bases, with 7 bases between. Germline V gene sequence: CDR1 SGHRS, CDR2 YFSETQ. DNA for the CDR3: TGCGCCAGCAGCTTGGGCGCCGGCTCCTACAATGAGCAGTTCTTC. Translated: CASSLGAGSYNEQFF. Complete variable domain (other parts from reference TRBV5-1 and TRBJ2-1): KAGVTQTPRYLIKTRGQQVTLSCSPISGHRSVSWYQQTPGQGLQFLFEYFSETQRNKGNFPGRFSGRQFSNSRSEMNVSTLELGDSALYLCASSLGAGSYNEQFFGPGTRLTVL.

This clonotype appeared many times. The gene calls are TRBV13 and TRBJ1-4; tentative D call: TRBD1 (6 bases). V lost 5 bases, J lost 5 bases, and 9 bases lay in between. This CDR3 is built from 13 residues. Germline V lookup: CDR1 PRHDT, CDR2 FYEKMQ (reference sequence). CDR3 in DNA: TGTGCCAGCAGCACTGGACAGAATGAAAAACTGTTTTTT. The encoded protein is CASSTGQNEKLFF.

As concerns this clonotype: Mismatch with germline at one junction end may stem from a read error. This chain uses TRBV9 with TRBJ2-3; D not resolved. Germline CDR1 is SGDLS and CDR2 is YYNGEE. There are 14 residues in the CDR3. CDR3 loop: CVSSVVPSTDTQYF. CDR3 in DNA: TGTGTCAGCAGCGTAGTTCCTAGCACAGATACGCAGTATTTT.

In regard to this clonotype: This may stem from a read error, because a much larger clone lies one nucleotide away. The chain is built from TRBV19 and TRBJ2-7, with D possibly TRBD2 on 6 matching bases. Germline values: CDR1 LNHDA, CDR2 SQIVND (reference sequence). The V and J ends lost 3 bases and 10 bases respectively, with 16 bases between them. The CDR3 is made up of 13 amino acids. CDR3 region: CASSMRREEAQYF. In DNA, the CDR3 is TGTGCCAGTAGTATGAGGCGGGAAGAGGCCCAGTACTTC.

The sample holds many counts of this clonotype. J is TRBJ2-1 and V is TRBV28; TRBD2 agrees at 15 bases. Looked up from germline, CDR1 is MDHEN and CDR2 is SYDVKM. V lost 6 bases and J lost 9; bases outside the gene matches: 6. The length of the CDR3 is 15 residues. The CDR3 nucleotides read TGTGCCAGCAGCGGACTAGCGGGAGGGCCGGGTGAGCAGTTCTTC. Translation gives CASSGLAGGPGEQFF.